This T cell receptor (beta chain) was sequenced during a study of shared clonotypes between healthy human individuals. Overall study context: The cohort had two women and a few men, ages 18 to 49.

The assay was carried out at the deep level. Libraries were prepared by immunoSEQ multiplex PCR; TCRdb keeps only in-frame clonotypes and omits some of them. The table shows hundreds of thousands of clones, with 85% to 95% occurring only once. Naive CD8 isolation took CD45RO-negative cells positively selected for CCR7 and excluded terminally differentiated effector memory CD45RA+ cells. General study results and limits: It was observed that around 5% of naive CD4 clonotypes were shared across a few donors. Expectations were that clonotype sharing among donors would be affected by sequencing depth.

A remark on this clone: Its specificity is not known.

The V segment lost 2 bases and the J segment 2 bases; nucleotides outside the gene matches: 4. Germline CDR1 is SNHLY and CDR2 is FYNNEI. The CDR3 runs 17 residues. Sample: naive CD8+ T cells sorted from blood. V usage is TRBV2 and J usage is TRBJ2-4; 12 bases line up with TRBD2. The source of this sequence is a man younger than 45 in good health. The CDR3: CASSELAGGPTKNIQYF. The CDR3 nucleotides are TGTGCCAGCAGTGAACTAGCGGGAGGGCCAACCAAAAACATTCAGTACTTC.